The 27 T cell receptor beta chains reported below all come from one sample, sequenced in a study of shared clonotypes between healthy human individuals. The table came from immunoSEQ multiplex PCR; TCRdb's copy has only in-frame clones and leaves some out. This sample carries more than 400,000 clones, about 96% of them seen once, and the ten largest clones take 0.06%. Sequenced sample: naive CD4+ T cells sorted from blood. Stated subset: CD45RA+ positively selected. These receptors originate from a woman under 40 in good health.

CDR3 coding DNA: TGTGCCAGCAGTTCCTTCAGGGGGCTCTATGGCTACACCTTC. The encoded protein is CASSSFRGLYGYTF. The chain uses TRBV27 and TRBJ1-2; the match to TRBD1 covers 8 bases. The CDR3 totals 14 residues. V lost 4 bases, J lost 4 bases, and 5 bases stayed unmatched. Germline lookup yields CDR1 MNHEY and CDR2 SMNVEV (reference sequence).

J is TRBJ2-5 and V is TRBV11-2, with D unclear. Germline CDR1 SGHAT, CDR2 FQNNGV. The CDR3 is 9 residues long. V lost 4 bases to trimming and J lost 9 bases, with 3 bases between them. The CDR3 reads CASSSPQYF. The DNA for the CDR3 is TGTGCCAGCAGCTCCCCCCAGTACTTC.

This rearrangement joins TRBV7-9 to TRBJ1-1, with 10 bases matching TRBD1. The junction had 3 bases not matched to a gene; V was cut back by 6 bases and J by 11 bases. Per the germline V gene, CDR1 is SEHNR and CDR2 is FQNEAQ (reference sequence). CDR3 length: 11 residues. The CDR3: CASRGTGDAFF. Written as DNA, the CDR3 is TGTGCCAGCAGGGGGACAGGGGACGCTTTCTTT.

Only one count was recorded for this clone. V and J are TRBV7-2 and TRBJ1-3; D is possibly TRBD1 (6 bases). Looked up from germline, CDR1 is SGHTA and CDR2 is FQGNSA. This CDR3 region has 17 residues. V lost 1 base, J lost 1 base, and 14 bases lay in between. The CDR3 loop is CASSLEYTGISGNTIYF. For the CDR3, the DNA is TGTGCCAGCAGCTTAGAATATACAGGGATTTCTGGAAACACCATATATTTT. The whole variable domain, filled in from reference TRBV7-2 and TRBJ1-3, reads GAGVSQSPSNKVTEKGKDVELRCDPISGHTALYWYRQSLGQGLEFLIYFQGNSAPDKSGLPSDRFSAERTGGSVSTLTIQRTQQEDSAVYLCASSLEYTGISGNTIYFGEGSWLTVV.

The chain couples TRBV7-3 to TRBJ2-2; TRBD2 agrees at 10 bases. V was pared by 5 bases and J by 7 bases, with 7 bases of the junction left unmatched. CDR1 and CDR2 (germline): SGHTA, FQGTGA. The CDR3 contains 15 residues. The CDR3 DNA sequence: TGTGCCAGCAGCCGAACTAGCGGGATGGGCGGGGAGCTGTTTTTT. Amino acids: CASSRTSGMGGELFF.

As concerns this clone: This specimen includes other DNA sequences encoding the same CDR3. The chain combines TRBV20-1 with TRBJ1-2; D remains unclear. V was shortened by 3 bases and J by 4 bases, with 6 bases between the two germline ends. CDR3 length equals 11 residues. Germline V gives CDR1 DFQATT, CDR2 SNEGSKA (reference sequence). Here the CDR3 reads CSASGGYGYTF. The CDR3 DNA reads TGCAGTGCTAGTGGAGGCTATGGCTACACCTTC.

The J gene is TRBJ2-7, the V gene TRBV6-6, with TRBD1 matching over 7 bases. Unmatched junction bases numbered 6, after V lost 2 bases and J lost 5 bases. This CDR3 is built from 14 residues. The germline CDR1 and CDR2 sequences are MNHNY and SVGAGI (reference sequence). This chain's CDR3 is CASSYGGTDDEQYF. The CDR3 region has the DNA TGTGCCAGCAGTTACGGTGGGACAGACGACGAGCAGTACTTC.

This sequence joins TRBV19 and TRBJ1-2; tentative D call: TRBD1 (5 bases). The CDR3 contains 15 residues. CDR1 is LNHDA and CDR2 is SQIVND in the germline V gene (reference sequence). V lost 8 bases and J 5 bases, leaving 21 bases between the germline ends. CDR3 nucleotides: TGTGCCAGTCACAGACCGGGGACGGAGGGGTATGGCTACACCTTC. Amino acids: CASHRPGTEGYGYTF. Together with reference TRBV19 and TRBJ1-2, the CDR3 gives the full variable domain: DGGITQSPKYLFRKEGQNVTLSCEQNLNHDAMYWYRQDPGQGLRLIYYSQIVNDFQKGDIAEGYSVSREKKESFPLTVTSAQKNPTAFYLCASHRPGTEGYGYTFGSGTRLTVV.

This chain links TRBV19 with TRBJ2-2; perhaps TRBD2 as D (6 bases). The germline V gene has CDR1 LNHDA and CDR2 SQIVND (reference sequence). With 4 bases removed from V and 1 base from J, the gap between germline ends came to 16 bases. The CDR3 has 17 amino acids. The CDR3 protein is CASSTEFAGRNTGELFF. In DNA, the CDR3 is TGTGCCAGTAGTACAGAGTTCGCGGGGAGGAACACCGGGGAGCTGTTTTTT. Variable domain in full (rest from reference TRBV19 and TRBJ2-2): DGGITQSPKYLFRKEGQNVTLSCEQNLNHDAMYWYRQDPGQGLRLIYYSQIVNDFQKGDIAEGYSVSREKKESFPLTVTSAQKNPTAFYLCASSTEFAGRNTGELFFGEGSRLTVL.

This chain uses TRBV27 with TRBJ2-7; perhaps D is TRBD1 or TRBD2 (5 bases each). V was cut by 6 bases and J by 4 bases, with 19 bases left in between. This CDR3 has 15 amino acids. Germline values: CDR1 MNHEY, CDR2 SMNVEV (reference sequence). The CDR3 region is CASSERWDLGYEQYF. CDR3 bases: TGTGCCAGCAGCGAGAGGTGGGACCTGGGGTACGAGCAGTACTTC.

The chain is built from TRBV6-4 and TRBJ2-3, with a tentative D call TRBD2 (6 bases). The CDR3 totals 16 residues. Germline V gives CDR1 MRHNA, CDR2 SNTAGT. Trimming removed 2 bases from V and 4 bases from J, with 16 bases in between. As DNA, the CDR3 is TGTGCCAGCAGTGACGTTTTCCGGGAGCGCGCAGATACGCAGTATTTT. This gives the protein CASSDVFRERADTQYF.

The chain has TRBV11-2 and TRBJ1-4, with a possible D match to TRBD1 (5 bases). The germline gives CDR1 SGHAT, CDR2 FQNNGV. This CDR3 spans 14 amino acids. Trimming left V 3 bases short and J 7 bases short, with 12 bases between. CDR3 loop: CASSFSGLSEKLFF. As DNA, the CDR3 is TGTGCCAGCAGCTTTTCGGGGCTTAGTGAAAAACTGTTTTTT.

This chain uses TRBV11-2 with TRBJ2-7; D not resolved. With 1 base removed from V and 6 bases from J, the gap between germline ends came to 13 bases. This CDR3 region has 14 residues. CDR1 and CDR2 from the germline V gene are SGHAT and FQNNGV. DNA for the CDR3: TGTGCCAGCAGCTTAGCTGGCAGGCCCCGCGAGCAGTACTTC. Protein sequence: CASSLAGRPREQYF.

This chain uses TRBV19 with TRBJ2-5, with TRBD2 matching over 11 bases. V was clipped by 6 bases and J by 6 bases; unmatched bases: 9. The CDR3 runs to 15 residues. The germline V gene encodes CDR1 LNHDA and CDR2 SQIVND (reference sequence). CDR3 DNA sequence: TGTGCCAGTAGCCTAGCGGGAGGTCCCCCAAAGACCCAGTACTTC. Its protein is CASSLAGGPPKTQYF.

V usage is TRBV4-2 and J usage is TRBJ2-1; D gene unclear. Trimming pared 1 base from V and 3 bases from J, leaving 10 bases between. CDR1 and CDR2 (germline): LGHNA, YNFKEQ. The CDR3 has 15 residues. This chain's CDR3 is CASSQGSLRYNEQFF. The CDR3 coding sequence is TGTGCCAGCAGCCAAGGATCGTTACGCTACAATGAGCAGTTCTTC.

V usage is TRBV28 and J usage is TRBJ1-3, with D possibly being TRBD1 (6 bases). CDR3 length: 16 amino acids. From germline, CDR1 is MDHEN and CDR2 SYDVKM. Trimming cost V 3 bases and J 0 bases, with 12 bases left between them. The CDR3, as DNA: TGTGCCAGCAGTTTCCTGGACAGAGGCTCTGGAAACACCATATATTTT. It yields the protein CASSFLDRGSGNTIYF.

This chain connects TRBV15 to TRBJ1-1, with D possibly being TRBD1 (6 bases). Germline CDR1 reads LNHNV; CDR2 reads YYDKDF (reference sequence). The CDR3 runs to 15 residues. V dropped 0 bases and J dropped 4 bases, with 12 bases sitting between them. CDR3 residues: CATSRDITGLTEAFF. The CDR3 region has the DNA TGTGCCACCAGCAGAGACATCACAGGGCTCACTGAAGCTTTCTTT.

The chain is built from TRBV28 and TRBJ2-6; 8 nucleotides match TRBD2. Germline V gene sequence: CDR1 MDHEN, CDR2 SYDVKM. V was clipped by 5 bases and J by 4 bases; unmatched bases: 7. The CDR3 is 16 amino acids. The CDR3 loop is CASSHGGAPGANVLTF. CDR3 DNA: TGTGCCAGCAGTCACGGGGGGGCGCCGGGGGCCAACGTCCTGACTTTC.

V and J are TRBV6-5 and TRBJ1-1; TRBD1 matches 8 bases. With 6 bases clipped from V and 1 base from J, the junction kept 7 bases outside the gene matches. The V gene's germline CDR1 is MNHEY and CDR2 SVGAGI. The CDR3 spans 15 residues. CDR3 sequence (DNA): TGTGCCAGCAGCCGGATTGGACAGGGGAACACTGAAGCTTTCTTT. Encoded protein: CASSRIGQGNTEAFF.

V and J are TRBV2 and TRBJ1-3; D is uncertain. CDR1 SNHLY and CDR2 FYNNEI come from the germline V gene. This CDR3 has 13 amino acids. The V gene lost 1 base and the J gene lost 8 bases, with 9 bases spanning the gap. In nucleotides, the CDR3 is TGTGCCAGCAGTGAAGGCTGGGGAGACACCATATATTTT. Translating gives CASSEGWGDTIYF.

V is TRBV6-5 and J is TRBJ1-4, with 9 bases lining up with TRBD1. The CDR3 length is 14 residues. Germline trimming cut 7 bases from V and 4 bases from J; bases unmatched to any gene: 4. The germline V gene encodes CDR1 MNHEY and CDR2 SVGAGI. CDR3 nucleotide sequence: TGTGCCAGCAAGGGACAGGGAAATAATGAAAAACTGTTTTTT. Translating gives CASKGQGNNEKLFF.

The gene calls are TRBV29-1 and TRBJ1-2; a possible D gene is TRBD1 (5 bases). The V end lost 6 bases, the J end lost 5 bases, and 13 bases lay between the germline ends. This CDR3 is built from 12 residues. The germline CDR1 and CDR2 sequences are SQVTM and ANQGSEA. The CDR3 protein is CSVSGGGYGYTF. The DNA for the CDR3 is TGCAGCGTGAGCGGCGGGGGGTATGGCTACACCTTC.

Only one count was recorded for this clone. The gene calls are TRBV28 and TRBJ2-1; the D is unclear. This CDR3 has 12 residues. The germline CDR1 and CDR2 sequences are MDHEN and SYDVKM. Trimming left V 5 bases short and J 15 bases short, with 17 bases between. CDR3 nucleotide sequence: TGTGCCAGCAGTCGTACGGGCCAAGTGTGGTTCTTC. Translation gives CASSRTGQVWFF. Variable domain in full (rest from reference TRBV28 and TRBJ2-1): DVKVTQSSRYLVKRTGEKVFLECVQDMDHENMFWYRQDPGLGLRLIYFSYDVKMKEKGDIPEGYSVSREKKERFSLILESASTNQTSMYLCASSRTGQVWFFGPGTRLTVL.

Only one count was recorded for this clone. The genes are TRBV28 and TRBJ2-7; maybe TRBD2 (7 bases). CDR3 length: 14 amino acids. The germline gives CDR1 MDHEN, CDR2 SYDVKM. Deletions cut 7 bases from V and 2 bases from J, with 15 bases between. CDR3 coding DNA: TGTGCCAGCACCCCCCAGGGGAGGGCCTACGAGCAGTACTTC. Encoded protein: CASTPQGRAYEQYF.

This chain uses TRBV18 with TRBJ2-1, with TRBD1 matching 7 bases. Unmatched junction bases numbered 5, after V lost 3 bases and J lost 0 bases. CDR3 size: 16 residues. Germline V gene data show CDR1 as KGHSH and CDR2 as LQKENI. The CDR3 here is CASSPDRLSSYNEQFF. Written as DNA, the CDR3 is TGTGCCAGCTCACCGGACAGGCTAAGCTCCTACAATGAGCAGTTCTTC.

The rearrangement joins TRBV6-5 to TRBJ1-2; D is unclear. Germline CDR1 MNHEY, CDR2 SVGAGI. The CDR3 has 14 residues. V gave up 0 bases and J gave up 5 bases, with 10 bases separating them. The CDR3 DNA reads TGTGCCAGCAGTTACTCTGTAAGGGAGTATGGCTACACCTTC. Protein sequence: CASSYSVREYGYTF.

This sequence joins TRBV27 and TRBJ1-4; maybe TRBD1 (5 bases). CDR3 size: 17 residues. Trimming left V 2 bases short and J 0 bases short, with 13 bases between. Germline CDR1 reads MNHEY; CDR2 reads SMNVEV (reference sequence). The CDR3 DNA is TGTGCCAGCAGTTTAAGGCAGGGCGCCACAACTAATGAAAAACTGTTTTTT. Its protein is CASSLRQGATTNEKLFF.